This is a list of T cell receptor beta chains from one sample in a study of Ad26.COV2.S vaccination and SARS-CoV-2 variants. Repertoires were generated with immunoSEQ multiplex PCR, while TCRdb's copy carries only in-frame clones and drops some. The profile shows a few hundred thousand clones, around 87% of them singletons. The source was peripheral blood, collected in a trial of Ad26.COV2.S vaccine versus placebo. Receptors originate from a person aged 18-60 years who received the Ad26.COV2.S COVID-19 vaccine or a placebo. Each CDR3 is given with its conserved first and last residue. The D gene is left open where the match is weak. The listing skips clone size in some rows; elsewhere it reads once, few, many or a size class.

clone size,D gene,CDR3 length,V gene,J gene,CDR3 protein,CDR3 DNA
-,TRBD1,14,TRBV6-6,TRBJ1-1,CATQGAGVYTEAFF,TGTGCCACCCAGGGGGCGGGAGTATACACTGAAGCTTTCTTT
-,TRBD1,15,TRBV28,TRBJ1-1,CASSLHTGGNTEAFF,TGTGCCAGCAGTTTACATACAGGGGGGAACACTGAAGCTTTCTTT
-,-,14,TRBV18,TRBJ2-1,CASSPPSSSHEQFF,TGTGCCAGCTCACCACCATCATCAAGCCATGAGCAGTTCTTC
-,TRBD2,15,TRBV7-2,TRBJ2-1,CASTAFGGDYNEQFF,TGTGCCAGCACCGCCTTCGGGGGGGATTACAATGAGCAGTTCTTC
-,-,13,TRBV30,TRBJ1-2,CAWREQQGYGYTF,TGTGCCTGGAGGGAACAACAGGGTTATGGCTACACCTTC
once,-,15,TRBV9,TRBJ1-3,CASSVDRRTGNTIYF,TGTGCCAGCAGTGTAGACAGGCGGACTGGAAACACCATATATTTT
-,-,16,TRBV10-3,TRBJ1-3,CAISELSRGSGNTIYF,TGTGCCATCAGTGAGTTAAGTCGGGGGTCTGGAAACACCATATATTTT
once,-,12,TRBV4-3,TRBJ2-2,CASSQHTGELFF,TGCGCCAGCAGCCAACACACCGGGGAGCTGTTTTTT
-,-,15,TRBV7-9,TRBJ2-2,CASSSPGEFAGELFF,TGTGCCAGCAGTTCGCCAGGGGAGTTTGCCGGGGAGCTGTTTTTT
once,-,15,TRBV7-9,TRBJ2-1,CASSTSRVLRYEQFF,TGTGCCAGCAGCACATCGAGGGTACTTCGATATGAGCAGTTCTTC
-,-,14,TRBV30,TRBJ2-1,CAWRPDFSYNEQFF,TGTGCCTGGAGACCCGACTTCTCCTACAATGAGCAGTTCTTC
-,-,14,TRBV4-3,TRBJ2-7,CASSQERTLVEQYF,TGCGCCAGCAGCCAAGAACGGACACTCGTAGAGCAGTACTTC
-,-,15,TRBV6-6,TRBJ2-1,CASSRNREPYNEQFF,TGTGCCAGCAGCCGGAACAGGGAACCCTACAATGAGCAGTTCTTC
-,-,14,TRBV27,TRBJ1-6,CASSFRDGNSPLHF,TGTGCCAGCAGTTTTCGGGACGGGAATTCACCCCTCCACTTT
-,TRBD2,21,TRBV7-6,TRBJ2-7,CASSLLGYHSGASGEYYEQYF,TGTGCCAGCAGCTTATTGGGTTACCATTCTGGGGCTAGCGGGGAGTACTACGAGCAGTACTTC
-,TRBD1,15,TRBV25-1,TRBJ2-1,CASSEPGTGNNEQFF,TGTGCCAGCAGTGAACCCGGGACAGGCAACAATGAGCAGTTCTTC
once,-,14,TRBV4-3,TRBJ1-4,CASSQWGGGEKLFF,TGCGCCAGCAGCCAATGGGGAGGGGGTGAAAAACTGTTTTTT
-,-,16,TRBV28,TRBJ1-6,CASSLLAGRGPSPLHF,TGTGCCAGCAGTTTATTAGCTGGCAGGGGTCCTTCACCCCTCCACTTT
few,-,16,TRBV7-2,TRBJ2-3,CASSLAASRKTDTQYF,TGTGCCAGCAGCTTAGCGGCTTCGAGGAAAACAGATACGCAGTATTTT
-,-,15,TRBV2,TRBJ2-7,CASSEEGTGLYEQYF,TGTGCCAGCAGTGAAGAGGGAACAGGGCTCTACGAGCAGTACTTC
-,TRBD1,15,TRBV5-1,TRBJ2-1,CASSYGQGRYNEQFF,TGCGCCAGCAGCTATGGACAGGGGAGGTACAATGAGCAGTTCTTC
-,TRBD1,14,TRBV28,TRBJ1-4,CASWGTGGMEKLFF,TGTGCCAGCTGGGGGACAGGGGGTATGGAAAAACTGTTTTTT
-,TRBD2,15,TRBV6-5,TRBJ2-2,CASSVSGGASGELFF,TGTGCCAGCAGCGTTAGCGGGGGGGCCTCCGGGGAGCTGTTTTTT
once,-,16,TRBV19,TRBJ1-5,CASNGLWSDSNQPQHF,TGTGCCAGTAATGGATTGTGGAGCGATAGCAATCAGCCCCAGCATTTT
-,-,17,TRBV7-9,TRBJ2-6,CASSPRAGDTGANVLTF,TGTGCCAGCAGCCCACGGGCAGGGGATACTGGGGCCAACGTCCTGACTTTC
-,TRBD2,15,TRBV7-8,TRBJ2-1,CASTRGGSSYNEQFF,TGTGCCAGCACCCGAGGCGGGAGCTCCTACAATGAGCAGTTCTTC
-,-,14,TRBV5-8,TRBJ2-3,CASRRGGTTDTQYF,TGTGCCAGCAGGAGGGGGGGGACCACAGATACGCAGTATTTT
-,-,13,TRBV19,TRBJ1-5,CASSRVGNQPQHF,TGTGCCAGTAGTAGGGTTGGCAATCAGCCCCAGCATTTT
-,-,16,TRBV5-6,TRBJ1-2,CASSWGRGGHNYGYTF,TGTGCCAGCAGCTGGGGGAGGGGAGGCCATAACTATGGCTACACCTTC
-,-,13,TRBV11-1,TRBJ1-2,CASSSQDNYGYTF,TGTGCCAGCAGCTCACAGGATAACTATGGCTACACCTTC
-,TRBD1,16,TRBV10-3,TRBJ1-6,CAISKKDQGENSPLHF,TGTGCCATCAGCAAAAAAGATCAGGGGGAAAATTCACCCCTCCACTTT
-,-,12,TRBV12-3/TRBV12-4,TRBJ2-7,CASSRQAYEQYF,TGTGCCAGCAGTCGACAGGCCTACGAGCAGTACTTC
-,-,11,TRBV28,TRBJ1-2,CASGTHYGYTF,TGTGCCAGCGGAACCCACTATGGCTACACCTTC
-,-,15,TRBV5-5,TRBJ2-7,CASSLFETGPYEQYF,TGTGCCAGCAGCTTGTTTGAAACAGGGCCCTACGAGCAGTACTTC
-,TRBD1,17,TRBV2,TRBJ2-1,CASSEAPPQGAFNEQFF,TGTGCCAGCAGTGAAGCGCCTCCGCAGGGGGCTTTTAATGAGCAGTTCTTC
-,-,13,TRBV12-3/TRBV12-4,TRBJ1-5,CASSLGEDQPQHF,TGTGCCAGCAGTTTGGGGGAAGATCAGCCCCAGCATTTT
-,-,15,TRBV5-1,TRBJ2-2,CASSLGTANTGELFF,TGCGCCAGCAGCCTCGGGACGGCAAACACCGGGGAGCTGTTTTTT
-,-,12,TRBV10-3,TRBJ2-1,CAIVSGDDEQFF,TGTGCCATCGTTTCGGGGGATGATGAGCAGTTCTTC
-,TRBD2,17,TRBV19,TRBJ2-1,CASTPSSGGGRRNEQFF,TGTGCCAGTACCCCCTCCTCGGGGGGGGGCCGGCGGAATGAGCAGTTCTTC
-,-,12,TRBV6-1,TRBJ1-1,CASQGGDTEAFF,TGTGCCAGCCAGGGTGGGGACACTGAAGCTTTCTTT
-,-,14,TRBV6-2/TRBV6-3,TRBJ2-1,CASSYGLTWGEQFF,TGTGCCAGCAGTTACGGCTTGACTTGGGGTGAGCAGTTCTTC
-,-,13,TRBV9,TRBJ1-1,CASGEAGLNEAFF,TGTGCCAGCGGAGAGGCAGGGTTAAATGAAGCTTTCTTT
-,TRBD1,14,TRBV10-1,TRBJ1-1,CASSQTGLDTEAFF,TGCGCCAGCAGTCAGACAGGGTTGGACACTGAAGCTTTCTTT
-,-,18,TRBV6-6,TRBJ2-6,CASSQLGGTYSGANVLTF,TGTGCCAGCAGTCAACTCGGGGGTACCTACTCTGGGGCCAACGTCCTGACTTTC
-,-,13,TRBV27,TRBJ1-5,CASSLSGNQPQHF,TGTGCCAGCAGTTTATCAGGGAATCAGCCCCAGCATTTT
-,TRBD1,15,TRBV5-1,TRBJ2-5,CASSFGTGAKETQYF,TGCGCCAGCAGCTTCGGGACAGGAGCCAAAGAGACCCAGTACTTC
-,-,15,TRBV25-1,TRBJ2-7,CASSEWGTRNYEQYF,TGTGCCAGCAGTGAATGGGGGACAAGAAACTACGAGCAGTACTTC
-,-,16,TRBV7-8,TRBJ2-7,CASSLDGDWESYEQYF,TGTGCCAGCAGCTTGGATGGGGATTGGGAATCCTACGAGCAGTACTTC
-,TRBD1,14,TRBV28,TRBJ1-4,CASVPGGAGEKLFF,TGTGCCAGCGTACCAGGGGGCGCGGGTGAAAAACTGTTTTTT
once,-,12,TRBV12-3/TRBV12-4,TRBJ2-5,CASSLGRGTQYF,TGTGCCAGCAGTTTAGGTCGGGGGACCCAGTACTTC
once,TRBD2,16,TRBV19,TRBJ2-1,CASSIGLAGGPNEQFF,TGTGCCAGTAGTATAGGACTAGCGGGGGGGCCAAATGAGCAGTTCTTC
-,-,11,TRBV6-5,TRBJ1-1,CASSPGPEAFF,TGTGCCAGCAGCCCGGGACCTGAAGCTTTCTTT
-,TRBD2,17,TRBV7-9,TRBJ2-1,CASSRTSGGSSYNEQFF,TGTGCCAGCAGCCGGACTAGCGGGGGGAGCTCCTACAATGAGCAGTTCTTC
-,-,11,TRBV7-2,TRBJ1-1,CASSLAAEAFF,TGTGCCAGCAGCTTAGCAGCTGAAGCTTTCTTT
-,TRBD1,15,TRBV6-2/TRBV6-3,TRBJ2-7,CASSTRDRGDYEQYF,TGTGCCAGCAGCACCCGGGACAGGGGGGACTACGAGCAGTACTTC
-,TRBD2,15,TRBV10-3,TRBJ2-5,CAISLSSGGEETQYF,TGTGCCATCAGCCTGTCTAGCGGGGGGGAAGAGACCCAGTACTTC
once,TRBD1,14,TRBV19,TRBJ2-1,CASSIEDQGDEQFF,TGTGCCAGTAGTATAGAGGACCAGGGGGATGAGCAGTTCTTC
-,-,18,TRBV28,TRBJ2-1,CASSLPRTSQRYSNEQFF,TGTGCCAGCAGTTTACCTAGAACGTCCCAGCGCTATTCCAATGAGCAGTTCTTC
few,TRBD2,17,TRBV27,TRBJ2-1,CASSFSPGLAGEIVQFF,TGTGCCAGCAGTTTCTCCCCGGGACTAGCGGGGGAAATTGTTCAGTTCTTC